The rows below give T cell receptor beta chains drawn from one sample of a study of tumor-infiltrating lymphocytes in localized non-small cell lung cancer. Some clones are missing from TCRdb's copy, which holds only in-frame ones; the method was immunoSEQ multiplex PCR. The repertoire consists of about 16,000 clones, with around 70% occurring once and the leading ten covering around 9.8%. Sequencing was carried out using lung tumor tissue. The receptors come from a human donor with non-small cell lung cancer. Both conserved end residues are part of each CDR3. D genes are given only for firm matches. Size values are once, few and many counts, or a class for expanded clones, and some rows have none.

>NA|TRBJ1-5|NA|TRBV2
TGTGCCAGCAGGGAGGACAGCCTTTATCAGCCCCAGCATTTT
CASREDSLYQPQHF
>NA|TRBJ2-7|NA|TRBV20-1
TGCAGTGCTAGTTGGGACGAGCAGTACTTC
CSASWDEQYF
>NA|TRBJ2-3|NA|TRBV5-1
TGCGCCAGCAGCTTCGGTGGGGCAGGCCTCACAGATACGCAGTATTTT
CASSFGGAGLTDTQYF
>NA|TRBJ2-2|NA|TRBV6-6
TGTGCCAGCACCCTAACGGTGGGCACCGGGGAGCTGTTTTTT
CASTLTVGTGELFF
>NA|TRBJ2-3|TRBD1|TRBV5-4
TGTGCCAGCAGCTTGGGGGACAGGGGATTCACAGATACGCAGTATTTT
CASSLGDRGFTDTQYF
>NA|TRBJ2-3|TRBD2|TRBV7-9
TGTGCCAGCAGCCCTCAGACTAGCGAGGGGCAAGATACGCAGTATTTT
CASSPQTSEGQDTQYF
>NA|TRBJ2-4|NA|TRBV27
TGTGCCAGCAGTTCCCCAACTCAGCTAGCCAAAAACATTCAGTACTTC
CASSSPTQLAKNIQYF
>NA|TRBJ1-6|NA|TRBV28
TGTGCCAGCAGTTTGAAGGATAATTCACCCCTCCACTTT
CASSLKDNSPLHF
>once|TRBJ2-1|TRBD2|TRBV5-1
TGCGCCAGCCGCAGCAGCGGGAGGGCCGAGGAGGAGCAGTTCTTC
CASRSSGRAEEEQFF
>NA|TRBJ1-2|NA|TRBV5-1
TGCGCCAGCAGCTTTGGGCTAGGCTACACCTTC
CASSFGLGYTF
>few|TRBJ1-4|NA|TRBV19
TGTGCCAGTAGCCCTGGGACGTCAACTAATGAAAAACTGTTTTTT
CASSPGTSTNEKLFF
>NA|TRBJ1-2|NA|TRBV28
TGTGCCAGCAGTGCCTGGGGAGTGGGTAACTATGGCTACACCTTC
CASSAWGVGNYGYTF
>medium-sized|TRBJ2-5|TRBD2|TRBV7-9
TGTGCCAGCAGCCTTCCCGAAGGGACTAGCGGGGTTTCGGAGACCCAGTACTTC
CASSLPEGTSGVSETQYF
>NA|TRBJ1-1|NA|TRBV4-1
TGCGCCAGCACCGGGGGGGCGAACACTGAAGCTTTCTTT
CASTGGANTEAFF
>NA|TRBJ2-7|TRBD1|TRBV19
TGTGCCAGTAGTATAGGAACCGGGACAGGGTATGAGGAGCAGTACTTC
CASSIGTGTGYEEQYF
>NA|TRBJ1-4|NA|TRBV7-2
TGTGCCAGCAGCTTAGTGGGGCCTGGTAATGAAAAACTGTTTTTT
CASSLVGPGNEKLFF
>NA|TRBJ2-2|NA|TRBV28
TGTGCCAGCAGTTTTCCGACCACCGGGGAGCTGTTTTTT
CASSFPTTGELFF
>NA|TRBJ2-1|NA|TRBV7-9
TGTGCCAGCGGACGGACGGAGAGCTCCTACAATGAGCAGTTCTTC
CASGRTESSYNEQFF
>NA|TRBJ2-4|NA|TRBV5-1
TGCGCCAGCAGCGTATCAACCGGGACCCGGGCAATAGACATTCAGTACTTC
CASSVSTGTRAIDIQYF
>NA|TRBJ2-1|NA|TRBV6-5
TGTGCCAGCAGTTCCCTCCGAGCGGTGGGATACAATGAGCAGTTCTTC
CASSSLRAVGYNEQFF
>once|TRBJ1-4|NA|TRBV4-2
TGTGCCAGCAGCCAGAGCGGGAACGGCGAAAAACTGTTTTTT
CASSQSGNGEKLFF
>NA|TRBJ2-7|TRBD1|TRBV29-1
TGCAGCCCTAACGGCCCGCGACAGGGGGCAGACGAGCAGTACTTC
CSPNGPRQGADEQYF
>NA|TRBJ2-1|TRBD1|TRBV2
TGTGCCAGCAGTAAAACACGGACAGGGGTCTACAATGAGCAGTTCTTC
CASSKTRTGVYNEQFF
>NA|TRBJ2-3|NA|TRBV5-1
TGCGCCAGCAGTCTTCCCTGGGGCACAGATACGCAGTATTTT
CASSLPWGTDTQYF
>NA|TRBJ1-1|NA|TRBV11-2
TGTGCCAGCAGCTTAGAGCCGGGGGTGAACACTGAAGCTTTCTTT
CASSLEPGVNTEAFF
>once|TRBJ2-7|NA|TRBV5-6
TGTGCCAGCAGCTCTCTCCTTTACGAGCAGTACTTC
CASSSLLYEQYF
>NA|TRBJ2-7|NA|TRBV29-1
TGCAGCGTTGAAGGGCGGGGTGACTCTGCCCCCTACGAGCAGTACTTC
CSVEGRGDSAPYEQYF
>NA|TRBJ2-1|NA|TRBV29-1
TGCAGCTCACTCTGCCGCCTGGGATTGTGCAATGAGCAGTTCTTC
CSSLCRLGLCNEQFF
>NA|TRBJ2-2|NA|TRBV27
TGTGCCAGCAGTTTTTTGGGGTTCGGGGAGCTGTTTTTT
CASSFLGFGELFF
>NA|TRBJ2-1|TRBD2|TRBV18
TGTGCCAGCTCACCAACCCGGCTAGCGGGAGGGCGGGATGGCTCCTACAATGAGCAGTTCTTC
CASSPTRLAGGRDGSYNEQFF
>NA|TRBJ2-7|TRBD2|TRBV25-1
TGTGCCAGCAGTGAGGAGCGGGGGTCCTACGAGCAGTACTTC
CASSEERGSYEQYF
>NA|TRBJ1-5|TRBD1|TRBV30
TGTGCCTGGGACAGGGGGGACAATCAGCCCCAGCATTTT
CAWDRGDNQPQHF
>NA|TRBJ2-7|TRBD1|TRBV4-1
TGCGCCAGCAGCCAAGAGCCCAGGGGGCGCAGGGAGCAGTACTTC
CASSQEPRGRREQYF
>NA|TRBJ2-5|NA|TRBV28
TGTGCCAGCAGCATAACCAGGGCTGGCGAGACCCAGTACTTC
CASSITRAGETQYF
>NA|TRBJ2-7|TRBD1|TRBV2
TGTGCCAGCTCCACAGGGGGCGCAGAGTTGTACGAGCAGTACTTC
CASSTGGAELYEQYF
>NA|TRBJ2-1|TRBD2|TRBV5-1
TGCGCCAGCAGCTTGGGCGGGGGGGCCTTCAATGAGCAGTTCTTC
CASSLGGGAFNEQFF
>few|TRBJ1-2|TRBD1|TRBV7-9
TGTGCCAGCAGCCCATCGGACAGGACTAACTATGGCTACACCTTC
CASSPSDRTNYGYTF
>once|TRBJ2-2|TRBD1|TRBV5-1
TGCGCCAGCAGTGGACAGGGGAGATTACGGAACACCGGGGAGCTGTTTTTT
CASSGQGRLRNTGELFF
>once|TRBJ1-5|NA|TRBV5-1
TGCGCCAGCTCTTTAGGGGCGGAGGGCAATCAGCCCCAGCATTTT
CASSLGAEGNQPQHF
>NA|TRBJ1-2|TRBD1|TRBV7-2
TGTGCCAGCAGCTTAGGGGACAGGGCTTCTATCTATGGCTACACCTTC
CASSLGDRASIYGYTF
>NA|TRBJ2-1|NA|TRBV7-2
TGTGCCAGCAGCTTAGAAACTGGGCGGCAGTTCTTC
CASSLETGRQFF
>NA|TRBJ1-2|TRBD1|TRBV7-2
TGTGCCAGCAGCCCCCGAGGGGGACAGAACTATGGCTACACCTTC
CASSPRGGQNYGYTF
>once|TRBJ1-2|TRBD1|TRBV27
TGTGCCAGCAGTTTGCGGGGGGACAGGGCAGTTGGATATGGCTACACCTTC
CASSLRGDRAVGYGYTF
>medium-sized|TRBJ1-4|NA|TRBV13
TGTGCCAGCAGCTTAGGATTCGGTCGGTTTGGAGAAAAACTGTTTTTT
CASSLGFGRFGEKLFF
>NA|TRBJ2-1|NA|TRBV5-4
TGTGCCAGCAGCTCGATGCCTATCCAGGGGTCCCGCAATGAGCAGTTCTTC
CASSSMPIQGSRNEQFF
>NA|TRBJ1-2|NA|TRBV7-2
TGTGCCAGCAGCTTAGCGAGCACAGCTAACTATGGCTACACCTTC
CASSLASTANYGYTF
>NA|TRBJ1-2|TRBD1|TRBV19
TGTGCCAGCCTGACAGGGGGTGCCTCAAACTATGGCTACACCTTC
CASLTGGASNYGYTF
>NA|TRBJ2-7|NA|TRBV7-2
TGTGCCAGCAGCTTAGTTCAGGGACTCTCCTACGAGCAGTACTTC
CASSLVQGLSYEQYF
>few|TRBJ2-1|TRBD1|TRBV10-3
TGTGCCATCAGTGAGCACAGGGGGACCTACAATGAGCAGTTCTTC
CAISEHRGTYNEQFF
>NA|TRBJ1-1|NA|TRBV30
TGTGCCTGGAGTGTTTATGGGCTCATGAACACTGAAGCTTTCTTT
CAWSVYGLMNTEAFF
>NA|TRBJ2-5|NA|TRBV10-3
TGTGCCATGGCGGCGCGGGGAGGAGAGACCCAGTACTTC
CAMAARGGETQYF
>NA|TRBJ2-5|TRBD1|TRBV14
TGTGCCAGCAGCCAAGCGAAGCCCCGACAGGGGGCCCAAGAGACCCAGTACTTC
CASSQAKPRQGAQETQYF
>NA|TRBJ1-2|TRBD1|TRBV5-1
TGCGCCAGCAGCGGGACAGGGGAATATGGCTACACCTTC
CASSGTGEYGYTF
>NA|TRBJ1-5|NA|TRBV10-3
TGTGCCATCAGTGTAGAGAGGGCAGGGTGGGACCAGCCCCAGCATTTT
CAISVERAGWDQPQHF
>few|TRBJ2-3|TRBD2|TRBV6-5
TGTGCCAGCAGTTTGGGACTAGCGGGGTCCTCAGATACGCAGTATTTT
CASSLGLAGSSDTQYF
>NA|TRBJ2-7|TRBD2|TRBV6-6
TGTGCCAGCAGTAGCGGGAGTCGCTACGAGCAGTACTTC
CASSSGSRYEQYF
>medium-sized|TRBJ1-1|TRBD1|TRBV2
TGTGCCAGCAGGGGGACAGGAGGAACTGAAGCTTTCTTT
CASRGTGGTEAFF
>few|TRBJ2-1|TRBD1|TRBV5-5
TGTGCCAGCAGCTTGGTACAGGGGCGTTACAATGAGCAGTTCTTC
CASSLVQGRYNEQFF
>NA|TRBJ2-1|TRBD2|TRBV30
TGTGCCTGGAGTAGGCGGAGGTCTAGCGGGAGGTATGAGCAGTTCTTC
CAWSRRRSSGRYEQFF